This T cell receptor beta chain is from a study of T cells in Graves' hyperthyroidism and ophthalmopathy. The CDR3 loop spans 12 amino acids. V lost 2 bases to trimming and J lost 5 bases, with 6 bases between them. Study results and caveats: Clonotypes that were expanded in thyroid above 0.001 mostly appeared in blood too.

Amplified TCR beta CDR3 regions derived from RNA transcripts. During a first-round RT-PCR of the TCR CDR3, the HTBI primer set was used. TCRdb itself ran the multiplex PCR reads through MiXCR, one entry per CDR3 protein. The sample consists of 500,000 to 550,000 distinct CDR3 sequences, about 20% of them appearing once. This clonotype was picked up many times. Its antigen is undetermined. This TCR was sampled from a man between 40 and 49 years old with Graves' ophthalmopathy. The chain recombines TRBV12-3 or TRBV12-4 with TRBJ1-2; D unresolved. The sequenced sample consisted of blood. The CDR3 region has the DNA TGTGCCAGCAGTTTACCCGGGTATGGCTACACCTTC. Protein: CASSLPGYGYTF.